These 4 T cell receptor beta chains were sequenced from one sample in a study of OX40 agonist ivuxolimab in advanced cancers. Sequenced by immunoSEQ multiplex PCR; TCRdb stores in-frame clones only, minus some. The data show around 95,000 clones, with 90% seen just once and about 0.16% held by the top ten. The sequencing used CD4+ or CD8+ T cells sorted from blood, collected in a trial of the OX40 agonist ivuxolimab. The receptors stem from an adult with an advanced solid tumor such as melanoma, head and neck, liver or kidney cancer.

This CDR3 is CASRDFLAREQYF. The DNA for the CDR3 is TGTGCCAGCAGGGACTTTCTAGCTCGAGAGCAGTACTTC. The J gene is TRBJ2-7, the V gene TRBV27; tentative D call: TRBD2 (5 bases). Trimming took off 6 bases at V and 7 bases at J, with 16 bases between the two ends. From germline, CDR1 is MNHEY and CDR2 SMNVEV (reference sequence). The CDR3 runs 13 residues.

The rearrangement links TRBV6-1 to TRBJ1-5, with D possibly TRBD1 on 6 matching bases. Germline CDR1 and CDR2: MNHNS and SASEGT. Trimming removed 7 bases from V and 0 bases from J, with 13 bases in between. The CDR3 loop spans 15 amino acids. The CDR3 protein is CASTGQPYSNQPQHF. DNA for the CDR3: TGTGCCAGCACTGGACAGCCTTATAGCAATCAGCCCCAGCATTTT.

CDR3 loop: CASSQAPTGIDEQFF. The CDR3 DNA sequence: TGCGCCAGCAGCCAAGCCCCGACAGGGATTGATGAGCAGTTCTTC. This sequence joins TRBV4-1 and TRBJ2-1; TRBD1 aligns across 7 bases. The V segment lost 1 base and the J segment 8 bases; nucleotides outside the gene matches: 8. Looked up from germline, CDR1 is MGHRA and CDR2 is YSYEKL. The CDR3 runs 15 residues.

This chain connects TRBV6-1 to TRBJ2-1; D not resolved. The CDR3 totals 14 residues. CDR1 MNHNS and CDR2 SASEGT come from the germline V gene. The V and J ends lost 4 bases and 0 bases respectively, with 7 bases between them. The CDR3 sequence is CASSVQSSYNEQFF. The CDR3 DNA reads TGTGCCAGCAGTGTACAGAGCTCCTACAATGAGCAGTTCTTC.